This paragraph covers one TCR beta chain sequence. What it binds is not known. This specimen belongs to a study of shared clonotypes between healthy human individuals. Study results and limitations: Shared clonotypes across all four donors exceeded non-shared ones in generation probability. What rarefaction showed was incomplete sorted-subset sequencing despite large depth.

Some clones are missing from TCRdb's copy, which holds only in-frame ones; the method was immunoSEQ multiplex PCR. The data show approximately 840,000 clones, 90% to 97% seen once. Naive CD8 cells comprised CD45RO-negative, CCR7-positively selected cells, excluding terminally differentiated effector memory CD45RA+ cells. Free of recent acute infections or vaccinations, the donors were healthy HIV-negative adults. This CDR3 is 15 amino acids long. Trimming pared 4 bases from V and 1 base from J, leaving 13 bases between. Germline V CDR1 and CDR2: MNHEY, SVGAGI. This TCR came from a man aged 25 to 40 in good health. V and J are TRBV6-5 and TRBJ1-1, with a possible D match to TRBD1 (5 bases). The sequencing sample was made of naive CD8+ T cells sorted from blood. The CDR3 sequence is CASSSQPQGNTEAFF. The CDR3 region has the DNA TGTGCCAGCAGTTCCCAACCTCAGGGGAACACTGAAGCTTTCTTT.